This T cell receptor (beta chain) derives from a study of CXCR3-negative and CXCR3-positive naive CD8 T cells. General study findings and limits: CXCR3-positive naive cells had TRB CDR3s that were more hydrophobic than CXCR3-negative naive cells had.

The CDR3 extends over 16 amino acids. The germline V gene encodes CDR1 SGHTA and CDR2 FQGNSA. The libraries of TRB cDNA were constructed through 5' RACE using UMI labels. TCRdb reprocessed the 5' RACE reads and reports one entry per CDR3 protein, with no DNA. With over 4,000 distinct CDR3 sequences in the sample, the ten largest clones hold 1.4%. Remarks on this clonotype: As yet, its antigen is unknown.

The chain recombines TRBV7-2 with TRBJ2-1; TCRdb selects TRBD2, and the lack of DNA leaves this call unchecked. Sequences were obtained from naive CXCR3+ CD8+ T cells from blood. Subset defined: CD45RO-CCR7+CD27+CD95- naive CD8+ T cells expressing CXCR3 (TNR3+). The receptor's source is a human donor in good health. Some clones in this sample may be carry-over from other donors' samples. CDR3 amino acids: CASSLMTGPGWKEQFF. Using reference TRBV7-2 and TRBJ2-1 for the parts outside the CDR3, the full variable domain is GAGVSQSPSNKVTEKGKDVELRCDPISGHTALYWYRQSLGQGLEFLIYFQGNSAPDKSGLPSDRFSAERTGGSVSTLTIQRTQQEDSAVYLCASSLMTGPGWKEQFFGPGTRLTVL.